Reported below is one T cell receptor beta chain. This specimen belongs to a study of blood T cell repertoires in COVID-19. Study summary: The United States, Italy and Spain supplied acute and convalescent COVID-19 samples. PBMCs, B-cell-depleted T cells, or T cells were the source of the cDNA or gDNA that made up the material.

In the original processing: Quantification of nucleated cells was approximated via reference gene primer amplification. Data came from immunoSEQ multiplex PCR; TCRdb stores just in-frame clones and leaves some out. V and J calls and clone size are copied from that table; D and trimming were computed from the DNA. Seen here are under 300,000 clones, roughly 89% observed once, and the top ten hold about 4.6%. The CDR3 is 17 amino acids. V was clipped by 2 bases and J by 3 bases, with 16 bases between them. The germline V gene has CDR1 SEHNR and CDR2 FQNEAQ (reference sequence). This rearrangement joins TRBV7-9 to TRBJ1-4; D is unclear. The clonotype comes from a woman aged 35 to 49 who had recovered from COVID-19. Sequencing was done on a sample of peripheral blood. The DNA of the CDR3 is TGTGCCAGCAGCTTATTGGCCGGACTTGCCTCTAATGAAAAACTGTTTTTT. Translated, it gives CASSLLAGLASNEKLFF.